One and the same sample provided the 7 T cell receptor beta chains below, sequenced in a study of T cell responses to AZD1222 COVID-19 vaccine. Using immunoSEQ multiplex PCR, the repertoire was profiled, and TCRdb retains in-frame clones only, with some absent. The sample contains 150,000 or so clones, about 90% of which appear only once. The source material was peripheral blood, sampled on day 0 of AZD1222 vaccination. The receptors derive from an adult in good health.

The chain links TRBV4-2 to TRBJ2-7; tentative D call: TRBD1 (6 bases). CDR1 is LGHNA, CDR2 YNFKEQ, per germline. V was trimmed by 0 bases and J by 7 bases, leaving 16 bases between them. The CDR3 length is 15 residues. The CDR3 reads CASSQDPGTQVEQYF. As DNA, the CDR3 is TGTGCCAGCAGCCAAGACCCCGGGACACAGGTAGAGCAGTACTTC.

The genes are TRBV7-3 and TRBJ2-1; D perhaps matches TRBD1 (6 bases). V was shortened by 5 bases and J by 12 bases, with 17 bases between the two germline ends. The CDR3 runs 13 residues. Germline-derived CDR1 and CDR2 are SGHTA and FQGTGA. The CDR3 DNA reads as TGTGCCAGCAGCGCAGGGGTGTCAGCTGGGCAGTTCTTC. Translated: CASSAGVSAGQFF.

This clone appeared a single time. The gene calls are TRBV28 and TRBJ2-1; TRBD2 agrees at 13 bases. V lost 4 bases, J lost 0 bases, and 12 bases stayed unmatched. The CDR3 is 20 amino acids. Germline V gene sequence: CDR1 MDHEN, CDR2 SYDVKM. CDR3 sequence: CASSSWTSGSAARSYNEQFF. In DNA, the CDR3 is TGTGCCAGCAGTTCCTGGACTAGCGGGAGTGCAGCCCGCTCCTACAATGAGCAGTTCTTC.

V and J are TRBV29-1 and TRBJ1-1; D not resolved. CDR1 SQVTM and CDR2 ANQGSEA come from the germline V gene. Deletions cut 5 bases from V and 1 base from J, with 8 bases between. This CDR3 is 12 amino acids long. CDR3 amino acids: CSVNRGNTEAFF. The CDR3 nucleotides read TGCAGCGTTAACCGGGGGAACACTGAAGCTTTCTTT.

This clone was recorded once. This specimen includes other DNA sequences encoding the same CDR3. This CDR3 is CASSLGTGNQPQHF. The CDR3 DNA sequence: TGTGCCAGCAGCTTAGGGACAGGCAATCAGCCCCAGCATTTT. The chain links TRBV7-2 to TRBJ1-5; perhaps TRBD1 as D (6 bases). Trimming took 1 base from V and 2 from J, leaving 6 bases between them. CDR3 length: 14 amino acids. Germline CDR1 and CDR2: SGHTA and FQGNSA.

The genes are TRBV6-1 and TRBJ2-7, with TRBD2 matching over 9 bases. Germline V gives CDR1 MNHNS, CDR2 SASEGT. Trimming took 1 base from V and 2 from J; bases not matched to a gene: 21. The CDR3 runs 21 residues. The CDR3 reads CASSEDKFLFGGTSSPYEQYF. Written as DNA, the CDR3 is TGTGCCAGCAGTGAAGACAAGTTTCTGTTTGGGGGGACTAGCTCCCCCTACGAGCAGTACTTC.

This clone was seen a single time. V gene TRBV28 combines with J gene TRBJ1-5; no reliable D call. This CDR3 has 14 amino acids. Germline CDR1 is MDHEN and CDR2 is SYDVKM. With 2 bases removed from V and 0 bases from J, the gap between germline ends came to 5 bases. DNA for the CDR3: TGTGCCAGCAGTTTAAAGACTAGCAATCAGCCCCAGCATTTT. As protein: CASSLKTSNQPQHF. Full variable domain (rest looked up from reference TRBV28 and TRBJ1-5): DVKVTQSSRYLVKRTGEKVFLECVQDMDHENMFWYRQDPGLGLRLIYFSYDVKMKEKGDIPEGYSVSREKKERFSLILESASTNQTSMYLCASSLKTSNQPQHFGDGTRLSIL.